This T cell receptor (beta chain) was sequenced for a study of shared clonotypes between healthy human individuals. Regarding the study as a whole: Larger estimated richness was generally recorded for naive subsets relative to memory subsets. Expectations were that clonotype sharing among donors would be affected by sequencing depth.

Trimming removed 4 bases from V and 5 bases from J; junction bases left unmatched: 6. Germline-derived CDR1 and CDR2 are SGHNT and YENEEA. The CDR3 runs to 14 residues. The assay was immunoSEQ multiplex PCR, and TCRdb's table has in-frame clones only and misses some. The table lists around 2.5 million clones, approximately 93% of them singletons. A note on this clone: The antigen is unknown.

The receptor was derived from a man younger than 35 in good health. Some clones in this sample may be carry-over from other donors' samples. V is TRBV11-3 and J is TRBJ2-5, with TRBD2 matching over 8 bases. Sequenced: naive CD4+ T cells from PBMCs. Subset of the sample: CD45RA+ positively selected. CDR3: CASSSNRGGETQYF. The CDR3 nucleotides read TGTGCCAGCAGCTCCAATCGCGGGGGGGAGACCCAGTACTTC.